This T cell receptor beta chain was sequenced for a study of blood T cell repertoires in COVID-19 (dated by TCRdb to 2019 to 2021). As for the study more broadly: Samples covering the acute and convalescent phases of COVID-19 were provided by collaborators in the United States, Italy and Spain. The repertoires were released in a freely available public database intended as a resource for research on the immune response to SARS-CoV-2. Deeply sampled blood TCRbeta repertoires from subjects exposed to, actively infected with, or recovered from COVID-19 were included in the dataset. The material from the prospective study consisted of cDNA or gDNA derived from T cells, B-cell-depleted T cells, or PBMCs. Samples were obtained from the ongoing ImmuneRACE study (first 160 participants) and from 950 to 1,500 subjects provided by 6 global collaborators. Nearly every sample came with metadata listing a de-identified subject ID, COVID-19 status, age in years and sex. HLA class I and class II types, where available, came from metadata supplied by the sample provider rather than from assay-based typing. General study outcomes and caveats: Clinical and demographic metadata were provided uncurated, with the amount varying by source and participant.

Whole blood was collected in K2EDTA tubes by collaborating institutions according to the institutions' own protocols. For TCRbeta analysis, collaborators shipped samples in one of three forms: frozen whole blood, isolated PBMCs, or DNA extracted from either of those sample types. Details on this clone: Its antigen is unknown. No base qualities exist here, and no much larger clone lies one base off it.

The immunoSEQ Assay, a bias-controlled multiplex PCR, was used to amplify TCRbeta CDR3 regions from genomic DNA. The original pipeline was this. Nucleated cell counts per sample were estimated from amplification of reference gene primers within the assay. To quantify the absolute abundance of each unique TCRbeta CDR3 rearrangement, sequence reads were collapsed and filtered. Productive Simpson clonality was computed per sample as the square root of Simpson's diversity index over productive rearrangements. Here the immuneACCESS table is served through TCRdb, limited to in-frame sequences with V and J called. Missing clones are a known gap in these copies; in checked studies unresolved V genes cover under half, and the rest lacks a known reason. V and J calls and clone size are copied from that table; D and trimming were computed from the DNA. The sample records 240,000 or so clones, approximately 82% of which are singletons. The ten largest clones represent 3.4% of the sample.

After removal of 4 bases from V and 4 bases from J, the junction retains 10 bases not matched to a gene. Reading the germline V gene (reference sequence) gives CDR1 LNHDA and CDR2 SQIVND. The CDR3 starts with the cysteine, ends with the phenylalanine, and has 16 residues. Left in the record is the CDR3 DNA by itself, 48 bases read in frame from the first base. The chain couples TRBV19 to TRBJ1-5, with 7 central nucleotides matching TRBD1. The sequenced material came from peripheral blood. This clonotype originated in a woman in her late teens or twenties with acute or convalescent COVID-19. The CDR3 reads CASSSPRDSQNQPQHF. In nucleotides, the sequence is TGTGCCAGTAGTAGCCCAAGGGACAGTCAAAATCAGCCCCAGCATTTT. The reference TRBV19 and TRBJ1-5 proteins fill in what lies around the CDR3, so the full variable domain reads DGGITQSPKYLFRKEGQNVTLSCEQNLNHDAMYWYRQDPGQGLRLIYYSQIVNDFQKGDIAEGYSVSREKKESFPLTVTSAQKNPTAFYLCASSSPRDSQNQPQHFGDGTRLSIL.